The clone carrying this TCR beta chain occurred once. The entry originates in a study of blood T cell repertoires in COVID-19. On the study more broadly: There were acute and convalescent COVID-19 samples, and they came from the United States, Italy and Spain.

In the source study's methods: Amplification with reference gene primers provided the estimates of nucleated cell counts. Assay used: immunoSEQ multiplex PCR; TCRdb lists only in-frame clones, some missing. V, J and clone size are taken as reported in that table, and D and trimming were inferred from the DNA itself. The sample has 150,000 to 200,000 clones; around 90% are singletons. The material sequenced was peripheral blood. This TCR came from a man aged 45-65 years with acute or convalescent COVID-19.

The CDR3 DNA follows: TGTGCCAGCAGTACAGACAGGGGGGATGAAAAACTGTTTTTT. Its translation is CASSTDRGDEKLFF. V is TRBV28 and J is TRBJ1-4; 9 bases are a match to TRBD1. The germline CDR1 and CDR2 sequences are MDHEN and SYDVKM. The trim removed 5 bases at V and 6 bases at J, leaving 4 bases unmatched. CDR3 length equals 14 residues.